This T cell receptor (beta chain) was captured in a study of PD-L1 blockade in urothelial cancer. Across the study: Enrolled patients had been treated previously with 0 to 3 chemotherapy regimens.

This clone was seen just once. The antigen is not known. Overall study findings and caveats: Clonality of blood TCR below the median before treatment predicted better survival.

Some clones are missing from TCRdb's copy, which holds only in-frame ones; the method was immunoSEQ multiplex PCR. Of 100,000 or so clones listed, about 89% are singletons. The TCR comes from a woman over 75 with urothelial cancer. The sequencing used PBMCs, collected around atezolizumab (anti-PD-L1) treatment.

The DNA for the CDR3 is TGTGCCAGTAGTATAGGTAACGGGAAGGGCACAGATACGCAGTATTTT. Translation gives CASSIGNGKGTDTQYF. The rearrangement links TRBV19 to TRBJ2-3; the D gene is possibly TRBD2 (5 bases). The CDR3 length is 16 residues. The germline CDR1 and CDR2 sequences are LNHDA and SQIVND (reference sequence). With 1 base removed from V and 1 base from J, the gap between germline ends came to 12 bases.